Below, one TCR beta chain is given with its context. Its antigen is not identified. This record belongs to a study of brain T cells in children with intractable seizures. Assay used: immunoSEQ multiplex PCR; TCRdb lists only in-frame clones, some missing. Of around 20,000 clones listed, 94% are singletons. Overall study results and limits: Pre- and post-surgery blood differed in depth, so pre-surgery absences may be undersampling. Patients' HCMV serostatus was unknown; virus specificity rests on CDR3 similarity alone.

Surgery cases with the highest brain T cell transcript signatures were chosen for sequencing. At least one anti-epileptic drug was given before surgery. CDR3 length: 18 residues. The trim removed 2 bases at V and 4 bases at J, leaving 12 bases unmatched. Germline V gives CDR1 LGHDT, CDR2 YNNKEL (reference sequence). The chain combines TRBV3-1 (or the pseudogene TRBV3-2) with TRBJ2-1, with 9 nucleotides matching TRBD2. Sample: peripheral blood, taken at surgery. The TCR was taken from a boy between 10 and 17 years old with focal cortical dysplasia and intractable seizures. Written as DNA, the CDR3 is TGTGCCAGCAGCCAACAGTTTCTAGCGGGAACAGCGTACAATGAGCAGTTCTTC. Translating gives CASSQQFLAGTAYNEQFF.